These 32 T cell receptor beta chains were sequenced from one sample in a study of blood T cell repertoires in COVID-19. The protocol was immunoSEQ multiplex PCR, while the TCRdb copy is restricted to in-frame clones and leaves out a portion. The table includes 120,000 or so clones, 75% to 85% detected once. Input material: peripheral blood. These receptors came from a woman between 45 and 60 years old with acute or convalescent COVID-19.

V is TRBV11-2 and J is TRBJ2-2, with 9 bases identical to TRBD1. CDR3 length: 17 residues. The V gene's germline CDR1 is SGHAT and CDR2 FQNNGV. With 2 bases clipped from V and 2 bases from J, the junction kept 6 bases outside the gene matches. This CDR3 reads CASSLSGTGINTGELFF. Here the CDR3 DNA reads TGTGCCAGCAGCTTATCCGGGACAGGGATCAACACCGGGGAGCTGTTTTTT.

The rearrangement joins TRBV7-3 to TRBJ1-6; D ambiguous. Germline loops: CDR1 SGHTA, CDR2 FQGTGA. The CDR3 extends over 13 amino acids. Between the trimmed V and J ends, which lost 4 bases and 9 bases, there was a span of 10 bases. The chain's CDR3 is CASSSSSLSPLHF. The CDR3, as DNA: TGTGCCAGCAGCTCCTCCTCACTTTCACCCCTCCACTTT. Full variable domain (rest looked up from reference TRBV7-3 and TRBJ1-6): GAGVSQTPSNKVTEKGKYVELRCDPISGHTALYWYRQSLGQGPEFLIYFQGTGAADDSGLPNDRFFAVRPEGSVSTLKIQRTERGDSAVYLCASSSSSLSPLHFGNGTRLTVT.

The CDR3 here is CASSPLAGRRGDTQYF. The CDR3 nucleotides read TGTGCCAGCTCACCACTAGCGGGGAGACGCGGAGATACGCAGTATTTT. V and J are TRBV18 and TRBJ2-3; 8 nucleotides agree with TRBD2. Germline V gene lookup returns CDR1 KGHSH and CDR2 LQKENI. The junction had 8 bases not matched to a gene; V was cut back by 1 base and J by 5 bases. The CDR3 is made up of 16 amino acids.

The chain uses TRBV2 and TRBJ1-1, with 8 bases that match TRBD1. Germline assignment: CDR1 SNHLY and CDR2 FYNNEI. The J segment lost 0 bases and the V segment lost 6 bases, leaving 3 bases of the junction unmatched. The CDR3 consists of 14 residues. CDR3 sequence reads: CASRDRAMNTEAFF. The CDR3 bases are TGTGCCAGCAGGGACAGGGCCATGAACACTGAAGCTTTCTTT.

V is TRBV28 and J is TRBJ1-6; 9 bases fit TRBD1. Germline V gives CDR1 MDHEN, CDR2 SYDVKM. The CDR3 consists of 15 residues. The trim removed 6 bases at V and 10 bases at J, leaving 10 bases unmatched. CDR3 in DNA: TGTGCCAGCAGACAACAGGGGGCAGGGAAATCACCCCTCCACTTT. This encodes CASRQQGAGKSPLHF. Full variable domain (rest looked up from reference TRBV28 and TRBJ1-6): DVKVTQSSRYLVKRTGEKVFLECVQDMDHENMFWYRQDPGLGLRLIYFSYDVKMKEKGDIPEGYSVSREKKERFSLILESASTNQTSMYLCASRQQGAGKSPLHFGNGTRLTVT.

The rearrangement links TRBV2 to TRBJ2-1, with 7 bases that match TRBD2. The CDR3 length is 14 residues. Germline V CDR1 and CDR2: SNHLY, FYNNEI. Germline trimming cut 3 bases from V and 8 bases from J; bases unmatched to any gene: 7. The CDR3 region is CASSDTSAVDEQFF. The CDR3 DNA reads TGTGCCAGCAGTGACACTAGCGCAGTGGATGAGCAGTTCTTC.

The rearrangement joins TRBV2 to TRBJ1-1; D remains ambiguous. This CDR3 region has 15 residues. Germline-derived CDR1 and CDR2 are SNHLY and FYNNEI. Trimming removed 3 bases from V and 4 bases from J, with 15 bases in between. The CDR3: CASSDGKTFGTEAFF. The CDR3 DNA is TGTGCCAGCAGTGACGGGAAGACCTTCGGCACTGAAGCTTTCTTT. Looking up the rest from reference TRBV2 and TRBJ1-1 gives the full variable domain: EPEVTQTPSHQVTQMGQEVILRCVPISNHLYFYWYRQILGQKVEFLVSFYNNEISEKSEIFDDQFSVERPDGSNFTLKIRSTKLEDSAMYFCASSDGKTFGTEAFFGQGTRLTVV.

The chain employs TRBV12-3 or TRBV12-4 and TRBJ1-5; 7 nucleotides line up with TRBD1. After removal of 8 bases from V and 6 bases from J, the junction contained 4 bases not matched to a gene. The CDR3 sequence is 12 residues long. The CDR3, as DNA: TGTGCCAGCGGGACAGCTGTTCAGCCCCAGCATTTT. Protein: CASGTAVQPQHF.

This clone turned up a few times. The gene calls are TRBV18 and TRBJ2-1, with 7 bases matching TRBD1. Per germline, CDR1 KGHSH and CDR2 LQKENI. The V and J ends lost 5 bases and 4 bases, in that order; junction bases with no gene match: 8. CDR3 length: 15 amino acids. Here the CDR3 reads CASSYSGTEYNEQFF. The CDR3 nucleotides are TGTGCCAGCTCATACTCCGGGACAGAATACAATGAGCAGTTCTTC.

The rearrangement uses TRBV3-1 (or the pseudogene TRBV3-2) and TRBJ2-1; D is perhaps TRBD2 (6 bases). Germline-derived CDR1 and CDR2 are LGHDT and YNNKEL (reference sequence). The CDR3 extends over 13 amino acids. Trimming removed 5 bases from V and 10 bases from J, with 15 bases in between. The CDR3 region has the DNA TGTGCCAGCAGCTCCACGCGGGAAGGAGAGCAGTTCTTC. This translates into CASSSTREGEQFF.

V and J are TRBV2 and TRBJ1-4; 7 nucleotides agree with TRBD1. The germline V gene has CDR1 SNHLY and CDR2 FYNNEI. Trimming cost V 3 bases and J 4 bases; bases outside gene matches: 5. This CDR3 contains 15 residues. This CDR3 is CASSDSGQINEKLFF. CDR3 coding DNA: TGTGCCAGCAGTGACTCGGGACAGATTAATGAAAAACTGTTTTTT.

This rearrangement joins TRBV7-9 to TRBJ2-1; 8 nucleotides agree with TRBD2. V shed 5 bases, J shed 2 bases, and the junction held 8 bases outside the gene matches. Germline CDR1 and CDR2: SEHNR and FQNEAQ (reference sequence). This CDR3 is 16 amino acids long. The CDR3 coding sequence is TGTGCCAGCAGCACGACTAGCGCCCTCACCTACAATGAGCAGTTCTTC. Protein product: CASSTTSALTYNEQFF.

This chain connects TRBV10-2 to TRBJ2-3; maybe TRBD2 (5 bases). Trimming shortened V by 2 bases and J by 4 bases, and 7 bases separated the two germline ends. Germline CDR1 reads WSHSY; CDR2 reads SAAADI. CDR3 length equals 13 residues. The CDR3 reads CASSETRSDTQYF. In DNA form, the CDR3 reads TGCGCCAGCAGTGAGACTAGGTCAGATACGCAGTATTTT.

The chain joins TRBV3-1 (or the pseudogene TRBV3-2) to TRBJ2-1, with D possibly matching TRBD2 (6 bases). This CDR3 region has 11 residues. V lost 7 bases, J lost 8 bases, and 9 bases lay in between. Germline CDR1 reads LGHDT; CDR2 reads YNNKEL (reference sequence). CDR3 residues: CASTGVDEQFF. The CDR3 DNA is TGTGCCAGCACGGGGGTGGATGAGCAGTTCTTC.

This rearrangement joins TRBV5-4 to TRBJ2-7; D might be TRBD1 (6 bases). Per germline, CDR1 SGHNT and CDR2 YYREEE (reference sequence). This CDR3 is 15 amino acids long. The V and J ends lost 4 bases and 5 bases respectively, with 19 bases between them. Written as DNA, the CDR3 is TGTGCCAGCAGCACAGGAAGGGGGTTACGGGACGAGCAGTACTTC. It translates to CASSTGRGLRDEQYF.

This chain connects TRBV27 to TRBJ2-1; 12 bases fit TRBD2. From germline, CDR1 is MNHEY and CDR2 SMNVEV (reference sequence). The CDR3 is made up of 17 amino acids. The J segment lost 9 bases and the V segment lost 6 bases, leaving 15 bases of the junction unmatched. The CDR3: CASSHRGPSGREGEQFF. The CDR3 bases are TGTGCCAGCAGCCACAGGGGGCCTAGCGGGAGGGAGGGTGAGCAGTTCTTC.

The chain employs TRBV4-2 and TRBJ2-7, with D tentatively TRBD1 (5 bases). V gave up 0 bases and J gave up 2 bases, with 11 bases separating them. The CDR3 is made up of 15 amino acids. Germline V gives CDR1 LGHNA, CDR2 YNFKEQ. In DNA, the CDR3 is TGTGCCAGCAGCCAAGATTGGACACAAACCTACGAGCAGTACTTC. This gives the protein CASSQDWTQTYEQYF.

The chain combines TRBV19 with TRBJ1-5, with 9 bases lining up with TRBD1. V lost 1 base to trimming and J lost 1 base; unmatched junction nucleotides: 5. Germline CDR1 is LNHDA and CDR2 is SQIVND (reference sequence). The CDR3 length is 17 residues. CDR3 coding DNA: TGTGCCAGTAGTATAGGGACAGGGGTAGCGAGCAATCAGCCCCAGCATTTT. Translated, it gives CASSIGTGVASNQPQHF.

This clone was seen a handful of times. The gene calls are TRBV4-1 and TRBJ1-3; D may be TRBD1 (6 bases). V shed 2 bases and J shed 0 bases, with 14 bases lying between them. Germline loops: CDR1 MGHRA, CDR2 YSYEKL. The CDR3 has 17 residues. The CDR3 coding sequence is TGCGCCAGCAGCCAATTGATGGGACACTTCTCTGGAAACACCATATATTTT. It translates to CASSQLMGHFSGNTIYF.

The chain recombines TRBV19 with TRBJ1-2; no reliable D call. The CDR3 runs 15 residues. V was cut by 7 bases and J by 3 bases, with 18 bases left in between. CDR1 is LNHDA, CDR2 SQIVND, per germline (reference sequence). The CDR3 loop is CASIPSALADYGYTF. CDR3 coding DNA: TGTGCCAGTATCCCCAGCGCGTTGGCAGACTATGGCTACACCTTC.

The gene calls are TRBV12-3 or TRBV12-4 and TRBJ1-2, with 7 bases lining up with TRBD1. Trimming at V came to 5 bases and at J to 6 bases, leaving 6 bases not matched to a gene. The CDR3 loop spans 13 amino acids. The CDR3 DNA is TGTGCCAGCAGTCCGGGGACAGCGAATGGCTACACCTTC. This sequence encodes CASSPGTANGYTF.

This clone appeared a single time. The V call is TRBV19, the J call TRBJ2-2; weak D call: TRBD1 (5 bases). CDR1 and CDR2 (germline): LNHDA, SQIVND (reference sequence). V was shortened by 7 bases and J by 6 bases, with 9 bases between the two germline ends. The CDR3 is made up of 12 amino acids. CDR3 sequence reads: CASIGVAGELFF. The CDR3 nucleotides are TGTGCCAGTATAGGGGTGGCCGGGGAGCTGTTTTTT.

The chain is built from TRBV3-1 (or the pseudogene TRBV3-2) and TRBJ2-5; TRBD2 might be the D (7 bases). CDR1 is LGHDT, CDR2 YNNKEL, per germline (reference sequence). V shed 1 base and J shed 1 base, with 16 bases lying between them. The CDR3 is 17 residues long. The CDR3 nucleotides read TGTGCCAGCAGCCAAGTTGGGCAGGGGAGGGTCCAAGAGACCCAGTACTTC. Its protein is CASSQVGQGRVQETQYF.

The sample holds a few counts of this clone. The chain carries TRBV11-1 and TRBJ1-1, with D unclear. From germline, CDR1 is SGHAT and CDR2 FQDESV (reference sequence). The CDR3 covers 16 residues. Trimming took off 5 bases at V and 3 bases at J, with 19 bases between the two ends. CDR3 coding DNA: TGTGCCAGCAGCACCGACTCGACCTGGTCGCACACTGAAGCTTTCTTT. It specifies CASSTDSTWSHTEAFF. Full variable domain (outside the CDR3, taken from reference TRBV11-1 and TRBJ1-1): EAEVAQSPRYKITEKSQAVAFWCDPISGHATLYWYRQILGQGPELLVQFQDESVVDDSQLPKDRFSAERLKGVDSTLKIQPAELGDSAMYLCASSTDSTWSHTEAFFGQGTRLTVV.

The chain uses TRBV19 and TRBJ2-1; 11 bases map to TRBD2. The ends lost 5 bases at V and 4 bases at J; junction bases unmatched: 4. CDR1 and CDR2 from the germline V gene are LNHDA and SQIVND (reference sequence). The CDR3 totals 15 residues. DNA of the CDR3: TGTGCCAGTAGTCTCGGGACTAGCGGATACAATGAGCAGTTCTTC. This codes for CASSLGTSGYNEQFF.

The chain has TRBV19 and TRBJ1-4; D perhaps matches TRBD1 (5 bases). Germline loops: CDR1 LNHDA, CDR2 SQIVND (reference sequence). This CDR3 is 14 amino acids long. Trimming cost V 6 bases and J 6 bases, with 14 bases left between them. The CDR3 spells CASRKNPTDEKLFF. CDR3 sequence (DNA): TGTGCCAGTAGGAAAAACCCGACAGATGAAAAACTGTTTTTT.

The rearrangement joins TRBV28 to TRBJ2-3; TRBD2 aligns across 11 bases. Losses at the gene ends were 4 bases for V and 3 bases for J; bases not matched to a gene: 3. Looked up from germline, CDR1 is MDHEN and CDR2 is SYDVKM. The CDR3 has 15 amino acids. The CDR3 loop reads CASSYLAGGTDTQYF. CDR3 coding DNA: TGTGCCAGCAGTTATCTAGCGGGGGGAACAGATACGCAGTATTTT.

This clone showed up just a few times. The V gene is TRBV27, the J gene TRBJ2-5; D not certain. Between the trimmed V and J ends, which lost 5 bases and 1 base, there was a span of 11 bases. The CDR3 spans 14 residues. In germline, CDR1 is MNHEY, CDR2 SMNVEV (reference sequence). The CDR3 DNA reads as TGTGCCAGCAGTCCCAATGAGCTCCAAGAGACCCAGTACTTC. This translates into CASSPNELQETQYF.

This clone occurred a few times. The rearrangement links TRBV20-1 to TRBJ1-5, with a possible D match to TRBD1 (5 bases). The CDR3 totals 11 residues. V lost 4 bases to trimming and J lost 4 bases, with 5 bases between them. Germline-derived CDR1 and CDR2 are DFQATT and SNEGSKA (reference sequence). CDR3 in DNA: TGCAGTGCTAAGGGGAATCAGCCCCAGCATTTT. Protein sequence: CSAKGNQPQHF.

J is TRBJ2-3 and V is TRBV3-1 (or the pseudogene TRBV3-2); TRBD2 matches 13 bases. CDR1 LGHDT and CDR2 YNNKEL come from the germline V gene (reference sequence). The CDR3 consists of 16 residues. Trimming at V came to 4 bases and at J to 6 bases, leaving 7 bases not matched to a gene. CDR3 in DNA: TGTGCCAGCAGCCCGACTAGCGGGAGGAGGGCGGATACGCAGTATTTT. This encodes CASSPTSGRRADTQYF.

The chain uses TRBV19 and TRBJ2-1; the match to TRBD2 covers 12 bases. Germline CDR1 LNHDA, CDR2 SQIVND (reference sequence). J lost 6 bases, V lost 6 bases, and 3 bases had no gene match. This CDR3 contains 14 residues. The CDR3 protein is CASRTSGSTNEQFF. CDR3 sequence (DNA): TGTGCCAGTAGGACTAGCGGGAGTACCAATGAGCAGTTCTTC.

This chain connects TRBV7-9 to TRBJ2-7; the D gene is possibly TRBD1 (5 bases). Between the trimmed V and J ends, which lost 2 bases and 6 bases, there was a span of 17 bases. Germline lookup yields CDR1 SEHNR and CDR2 FQNEAQ (reference sequence). This CDR3 has 15 amino acids. CDR3 coding DNA: TGTGCCAGCAGCTTATCGTCAGGGAATCCTCGCGAGCAGTACTTC. Its translation is CASSLSSGNPREQYF. The whole variable domain, remainder taken from reference TRBV7-9 and TRBJ2-7, is DTGVSQNPRHKITKRGQNVTFRCDPISEHNRLYWYRQTLGQGPEFLTYFQNEAQLEKSRLLSDRFSAERPKGSFSTLEIQRTEQGDSAMYLCASSLSSGNPREQYFGPGTRLTVT.